This passage covers 20 T cell receptor beta chains from one sample sequenced in a study of shared clonotypes between healthy human individuals. The data were produced by immunoSEQ multiplex PCR, yet TCRdb's version contains in-frame clones alone and is incomplete. This sample yields around 2,100,000 clones, of which roughly 94% are seen a single time; approximately 1.2% belongs to the top ten. Naive CD8 cells lacked CD45RO and underwent positive selection for CCR7, leaving out terminally differentiated effector memory CD45RA+ cells. Specimen: naive CD8+ T cells sorted from blood. The receptor source for this set is a man younger than 35 in good health.

This clone was seen just once. V and J are TRBV6-5 and TRBJ2-1, with 8 bases aligning to TRBD2. The germline CDR1 and CDR2 sequences are MNHEY and SVGAGI. This CDR3 contains 16 residues. Trimming at V came to 0 bases and at J to 3 bases, leaving 4 bases not matched to a gene. The CDR3 DNA reads as TGTGCCAGCAGTTACTCGGCGGGAGGAATCTACAATGAGCAGTTCTTC. Amino acid sequence: CASSYSAGGIYNEQFF.

This chain joins TRBV19 and TRBJ2-7, with D possibly TRBD1 on 7 matching bases. V lost 1 base and J 3 bases, leaving 16 bases between the germline ends. The CDR3 length is 16 residues. Germline V gene sequence: CDR1 LNHDA, CDR2 SQIVND (reference sequence). The CDR3 loop is CASSIVGGTAYYEQYF. The CDR3, as DNA: TGTGCCAGTAGTATAGTTGGCGGGACAGCCTACTACGAGCAGTACTTC.

The chain carries TRBV13 and TRBJ1-6, with 7 bases fitting TRBD1. Germline-derived CDR1 and CDR2 are PRHDT and FYEKMQ (reference sequence). The CDR3 length is 15 residues. Trimming at V came to 1 base and at J to 8 bases, leaving 5 bases not matched to a gene. In DNA, the CDR3 is TGTGCCAGCAGCTTAGACACAGGGGCCGATTCACCCCTCCACTTT. Its protein product is CASSLDTGADSPLHF.

CDR3 sequence reads: CSVDLREGQETQYF. CDR3 nucleotide sequence: TGCAGCGTTGACTTGCGGGAGGGCCAAGAGACCCAGTACTTC. The genes are TRBV29-1 and TRBJ2-5, with 9 bases lining up with TRBD2. Germline lookup yields CDR1 SQVTM and CDR2 ANQGSEA. V was pared by 3 bases and J by 1 base, with 3 bases of the junction left unmatched. CDR3 length equals 14 residues.

This chain connects TRBV7-9 to TRBJ2-7; 8 bases match TRBD1. Trimming cost V 1 base and J 5 bases; bases outside gene matches: 10. The CDR3 spans 16 residues. CDR1 is SEHNR, CDR2 FQNEAQ, per germline (reference sequence). Written as DNA, the CDR3 is TGTGCCAGCAGCTTAGTGATTTCAGGGGGCAGCGACGAGCAGTACTTC. This sequence encodes CASSLVISGGSDEQYF.

The chain recombines TRBV27 with TRBJ1-1; D call uncertain. Germline values: CDR1 MNHEY, CDR2 SMNVEV (reference sequence). V lost 7 bases, J lost 3 bases, and 12 bases lay in between. The CDR3 spans 13 residues. This chain's CDR3 is CASTDGLYTEAFF. CDR3 bases: TGTGCCAGCACAGACGGGCTTTACACTGAAGCTTTCTTT.

CDR3 residues: CASSYFSSTDTQYF. CDR3 DNA: TGTGCCAGCAGTTACTTTAGTAGCACAGATACGCAGTATTTT. This sequence joins TRBV6-5 and TRBJ2-3, with D unclear. This CDR3 has 14 residues. V lost 1 base, J lost 0 bases, and 5 bases lay in between. Germline V lookup: CDR1 MNHEY, CDR2 SVGAGI.

The chain has TRBV11-2 and TRBJ2-4, with D perhaps matching TRBD1 or TRBD2 (8 bases each). CDR1 and CDR2 from the germline V gene are SGHAT and FQNNGV. The CDR3 has 19 amino acids. V shed 5 bases and J shed 4 bases, with 27 bases lying between them. CDR3 nucleotides: TGTGCCAGCAGCACACGGACAGGGTATGAAGCGGGAGCTAAAAACATTCAGTACTTC. It is translated as CASSTRTGYEAGAKNIQYF.

This clone has just one count. The chain links TRBV19 to TRBJ2-3; 10 bases match TRBD1. The CDR3 is 16 amino acids. Germline CDR1 reads LNHDA; CDR2 reads SQIVND (reference sequence). V lost 6 bases, J lost 3 bases, and 9 bases stayed unmatched. The CDR3 reads CASSLDRTGGTDTQYF. CDR3 nucleotide sequence: TGTGCCAGTAGCCTCGATCGGACAGGGGGGACAGATACGCAGTATTTT.

This chain uses TRBV27 with TRBJ1-4, with D perhaps matching TRBD1 (6 bases). Germline-derived CDR1 and CDR2 are MNHEY and SMNVEV (reference sequence). V was cut by 1 base and J by 7 bases, with 10 bases left in between. This CDR3 region has 14 residues. This CDR3 reads CASSLFGGGEKLFF. In nucleotides, the CDR3 is TGTGCCAGCAGTTTATTCGGAGGGGGTGAAAAACTGTTTTTT. Variable domain in full (rest from reference TRBV27 and TRBJ1-4): EAQVTQNPRYLITVTGKKLTVTCSQNMNHEYMSWYRQDPGLGLRQIYYSMNVEVTDKGDVPEGYKVSRKEKRNFPLILESPSPNQTSLYFCASSLFGGGEKLFFGSGTQLSVL.

The V call is TRBV5-1, the J call TRBJ2-7; D ambiguous. Germline CDR1 SGHRS, CDR2 YFSETQ. CDR3 length: 14 amino acids. V dropped 1 base and J dropped 3 bases, with 11 bases sitting between them. The CDR3 here is CASSLSPFLYEQYF. In DNA, the CDR3 is TGCGCCAGCAGCTTGTCCCCCTTCCTCTACGAGCAGTACTTC.

The gene calls are TRBV7-2 and TRBJ2-7, with D unclear. Per germline, CDR1 SGHTA and CDR2 FQGNSA. V gave up 4 bases and J gave up 4 bases, with 11 bases separating them. The CDR3 covers 13 residues. The DNA of the CDR3 is TGTGCCAGCAGCTCTGGAGCTCGATACGAGCAGTACTTC. Translating gives CASSSGARYEQYF.

As concerns this clone: At the DNA level, this CDR3 is encoded by other sequences in the same sample as well. V is TRBV13 and J is TRBJ2-7, with D possibly called TRBD1 or TRBD2 (5 bases each). Trimming cost V 2 bases and J 2 bases, with 7 bases left between them. This CDR3 is 13 amino acids long. CDR1 is PRHDT and CDR2 is FYEKMQ in the germline V gene (reference sequence). Written as DNA, the CDR3 is TGTGCCAGCAGCTTATGGGGGACCTACGAGCAGTACTTC. Amino acids: CASSLWGTYEQYF. The complete variable domain, with remaining parts taken from reference TRBV13 and TRBJ2-7, reads AAGVIQSPRHLIKEKRETATLKCYPIPRHDTVYWYQQGPGQDPQFLISFYEKMQSDKGSIPDRFSAQQFSDYHSELNMSSLELGDSALYFCASSLWGTYEQYFGPGTRLTVT.

The V gene is TRBV6-5, the J gene TRBJ2-5, with D perhaps matching TRBD2 (5 bases). V was pared by 4 bases and J by 3 bases, with 9 bases between. Germline loops: CDR1 MNHEY, CDR2 SVGAGI. The CDR3 is made up of 13 amino acids. Here the CDR3 DNA reads TGTGCCAGCAGTTCTCTACTAGAAGAGACCCAGTACTTC. This sequence encodes CASSSLLEETQYF.

The rearrangement links TRBV19 to TRBJ2-2; D ambiguous. Germline-derived CDR1 and CDR2 are LNHDA and SQIVND (reference sequence). This CDR3 has 15 amino acids. The V gene lost 3 bases and the J gene lost 1 base, with 9 bases spanning the gap. CDR3: CASSIYLLNTGELFF. Written as DNA, the CDR3 is TGTGCCAGTAGTATTTATTTACTGAACACCGGGGAGCTGTTTTTT.

The V gene is TRBV6-5, the J gene TRBJ1-4; perhaps TRBD1 as D (6 bases). Trimming pared 6 bases from V and 4 bases from J, leaving 12 bases between. The CDR3 runs 14 residues. Germline V lookup: CDR1 MNHEY, CDR2 SVGAGI. In DNA, the CDR3 is TGTGCCAGCAGCGCAGGGGACTATAATGAAAAACTGTTTTTT. It codes for CASSAGDYNEKLFF.

The chain couples TRBV9 to TRBJ2-3; TRBD2 agrees at 9 bases. V lost 0 bases to trimming and J lost 0 bases; unmatched junction nucleotides: 5. CDR1 and CDR2 from the germline V gene are SGDLS and YYNGEE. CDR3 size: 17 residues. This chain's CDR3 is CASSVGATSGSTDTQYF. The CDR3 nucleotides are TGTGCCAGCAGCGTAGGCGCGACTAGCGGCAGCACAGATACGCAGTATTTT.

This chain joins TRBV7-8 and TRBJ2-1; no clear D. Between the trimmed V and J ends, which lost 5 bases and 7 bases, there was a span of 15 bases. Germline lookup yields CDR1 SGHVS and CDR2 FQNEAQ. The CDR3 covers 14 residues. CDR3 amino acids: CASSLVGLWNEQFF. The CDR3 nucleotides are TGTGCCAGCAGCCTCGTCGGCCTTTGGAATGAGCAGTTCTTC.

The chain recombines TRBV7-9 with TRBJ2-7; 13 positions agree with TRBD2. Germline trimming cut 3 bases from V and 1 base from J; bases unmatched to any gene: 6. The CDR3 loop spans 17 amino acids. CDR1 and CDR2 from the germline V gene are SEHNR and FQNEAQ (reference sequence). The CDR3 DNA reads TGTGCCAGCAGCTTGGGCCGACTAGCGGGAGGTTCCTACGAGCAGTACTTC. Protein product: CASSLGRLAGGSYEQYF.

The rearrangement links TRBV9 to TRBJ2-1; TRBD2 aligns across 8 bases. Germline V gene data show CDR1 as SGDLS and CDR2 as YYNGEE. This CDR3 region has 15 residues. V dropped 0 bases and J dropped 7; count of bases not matched to a gene: 6. In DNA, the CDR3 is TGTGCCAGCAGCGTAGAAGCGGGAGCCTCAAATGAGCAGTTCTTC. It codes for CASSVEAGASNEQFF.